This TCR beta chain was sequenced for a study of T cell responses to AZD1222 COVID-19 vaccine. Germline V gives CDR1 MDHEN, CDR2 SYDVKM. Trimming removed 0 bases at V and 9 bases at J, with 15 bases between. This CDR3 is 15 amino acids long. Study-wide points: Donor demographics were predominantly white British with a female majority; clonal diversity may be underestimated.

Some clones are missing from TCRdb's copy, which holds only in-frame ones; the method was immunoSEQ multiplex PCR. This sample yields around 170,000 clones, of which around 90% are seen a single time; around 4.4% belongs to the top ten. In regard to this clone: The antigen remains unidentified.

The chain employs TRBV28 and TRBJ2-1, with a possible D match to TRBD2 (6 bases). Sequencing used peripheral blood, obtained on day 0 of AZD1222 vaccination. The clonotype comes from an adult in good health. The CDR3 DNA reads TGTGCCAGCAGTTTATGGGGGGGAGGCCGAGGTGAGCAGTTCTTC. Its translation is CASSLWGGGRGEQFF.